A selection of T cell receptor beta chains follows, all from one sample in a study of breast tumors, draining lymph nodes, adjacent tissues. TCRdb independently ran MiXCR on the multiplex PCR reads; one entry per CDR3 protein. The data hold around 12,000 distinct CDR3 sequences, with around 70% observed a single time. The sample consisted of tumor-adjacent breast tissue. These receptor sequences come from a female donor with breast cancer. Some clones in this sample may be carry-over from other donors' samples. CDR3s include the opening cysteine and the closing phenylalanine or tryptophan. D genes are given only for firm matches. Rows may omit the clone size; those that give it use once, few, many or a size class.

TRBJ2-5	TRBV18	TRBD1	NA	CASSPYDRGETQYF	TGTGCCAGCTCACCTTACGACAGGGGGGAGACCCAGTACTTC
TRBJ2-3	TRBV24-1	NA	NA	CATSDFGRAGTDTQYF	TGTGCCACCAGTGATTTCGGCAGGGCGGGGACAGATACGCAGTATTTT
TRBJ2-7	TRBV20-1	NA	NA	CSARVFGAKRYEQYF	TGCAGTGCTAGAGTTTTTGGGGCCAAACGCTACGAGCAGTACTTC
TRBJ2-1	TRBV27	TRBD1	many	CASSLKTGGYHEQFF	TGTGCCAGCAGCCTCAAGACAGGGGGTTATCATGAGCAGTTCTTC
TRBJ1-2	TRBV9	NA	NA	CASSVSGAGAGYTF	TGTGCCAGCAGCGTTTCGGGGGCAGGAGCTGGCTACACCTTC
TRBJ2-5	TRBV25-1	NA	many	CASSESKTQYF	TGTGCCAGCAGTGAATCGAAGACCCAGTACTTC
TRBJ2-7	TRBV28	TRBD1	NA	CASSFGQAGYEQYF	TGTGCCAGCAGTTTCGGACAGGCAGGCTACGAGCAGTACTTC
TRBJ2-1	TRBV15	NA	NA	CATSRVGEWGNEQFF	TGTGCCACCAGCAGAGTAGGGGAGTGGGGCAATGAGCAGTTCTTC
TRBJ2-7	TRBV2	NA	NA	CASNRDSYEQYF	TGTGCCAGCAACAGGGACTCCTACGAGCAGTACTTC
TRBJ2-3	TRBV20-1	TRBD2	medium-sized	CSAAAGGPTDTQYF	TGCAGTGCTGCAGCGGGAGGCCCTACAGATACGCAGTATTTT
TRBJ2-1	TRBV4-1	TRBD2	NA	CASSQGFSGARSNEQFF	TGCGCCAGCAGCCAAGGGTTCAGCGGGGCCCGGTCCAATGAGCAGTTCTTC
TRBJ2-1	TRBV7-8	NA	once	CASSLMGRSYNEQFF	TGTGCCAGCAGCTTAATGGGGCGCTCCTACAATGAGCAGTTCTTC
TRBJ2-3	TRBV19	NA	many	CASSPGSDTQYF	TGTGCCAGTAGTCCAGGGTCAGATACGCAGTATTTT
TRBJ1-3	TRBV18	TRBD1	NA	CASSPRHRGGTGNTIYF	TGTGCCAGCTCACCACGGCACAGGGGAGGCACAGGAAACACCATATATTTT
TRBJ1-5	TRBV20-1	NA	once	CSSSGGGNQPQHF	TGCAGCTCCTCTGGAGGGGGCAATCAGCCCCAGCATTTT
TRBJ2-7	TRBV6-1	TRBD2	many	CASSYSGGEQYF	TGTGCCAGCAGTTACTCGGGGGGCGAGCAGTACTTC
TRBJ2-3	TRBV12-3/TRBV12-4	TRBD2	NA	CASSVTSGSADTQYF	TGTGCCAGCAGTGTAACTAGCGGGAGCGCAGATACGCAGTATTTT
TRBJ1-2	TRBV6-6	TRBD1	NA	CASGIPTGDGYTF	TGTGCCAGCGGGATCCCCACAGGGGATGGCTACACCTTC
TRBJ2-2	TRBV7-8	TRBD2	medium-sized	CASSLRTSGMANTGELFF	TGTGCCAGCAGCCTCCGGACTAGCGGGATGGCAAACACCGGGGAGCTGTTTTTT
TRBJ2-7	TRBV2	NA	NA	CASNAATYEQYF	TGTGCCAGCAACGCCGCCACCTACGAGCAGTACTTC
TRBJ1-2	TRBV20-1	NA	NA	CSARAGIANYGYTF	TGCAGTGCTAGGGCAGGGATTGCTAACTATGGCTACACCTTC
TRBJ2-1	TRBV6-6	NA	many	CASSYGGPYNEQFF	TGTGCCAGCAGTTATGGCGGCCCTTACAATGAGCAGTTCTTC
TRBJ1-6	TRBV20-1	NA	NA	CSALGRYNSPLHF	TGCAGTGCTTTAGGGCGGTATAATTCACCCCTCCACTTT
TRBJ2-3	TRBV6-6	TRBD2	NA	CASTLAGADTQYF	TGTGCCAGCACCCTAGCGGGAGCCGATACGCAGTATTTT
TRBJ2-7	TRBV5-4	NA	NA	CASSLGASYEQYF	TGTGCCAGCAGCTTGGGGGCTAGTTACGAGCAGTACTTC
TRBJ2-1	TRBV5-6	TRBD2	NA	CASSFPGTTIEQFF	TGTGCCAGCAGCTTTCCCGGGACTACCATTGAGCAGTTCTTC
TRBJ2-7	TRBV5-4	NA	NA	CASSLGTRGYEQYF	TGTGCCAGCAGCCTCGGGACAAGGGGGTACGAGCAGTACTTC
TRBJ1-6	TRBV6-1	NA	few	CASSDLDSASPLHF	TGTGCCAGCAGTGACCTCGACAGTGCGTCACCCCTCCACTTT
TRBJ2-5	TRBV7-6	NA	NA	CASRNWGETQYF	TGTGCCAGCAGGAATTGGGGGGAGACCCAGTACTTC
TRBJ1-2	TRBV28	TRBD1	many	CASSVDRGASGYTF	TGTGCCAGCAGTGTAGACAGGGGAGCGAGTGGCTACACCTTC
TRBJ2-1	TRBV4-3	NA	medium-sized	CASSQEYGARYNEQFF	TGCGCCAGCAGCCAAGAGTACGGAGCCCGCTACAATGAGCAGTTCTTC
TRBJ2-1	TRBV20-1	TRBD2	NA	CSARDLTSGSGHEQFF	TGCAGTGCTAGAGATCTTACTAGCGGGAGTGGCCATGAGCAGTTCTTC
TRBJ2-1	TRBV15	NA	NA	CATSRDKPSNEQFF	TGTGCCACCAGCAGAGATAAACCCTCCAATGAGCAGTTCTTC
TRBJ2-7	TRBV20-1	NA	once	CSAQDELTYEQYF	TGCAGTGCTCAAGACGAGCTTACCTACGAGCAGTACTTC
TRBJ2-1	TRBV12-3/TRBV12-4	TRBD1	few	CASREGGVEQFF	TGTGCCAGCAGAGAAGGGGGCGTTGAGCAGTTCTTC
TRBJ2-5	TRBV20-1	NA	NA	CSASEGFGGQETQYF	TGCAGTGCTAGTGAGGGATTTGGGGGCCAAGAGACCCAGTACTTC
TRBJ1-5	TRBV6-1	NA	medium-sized	CASRYSGTDNQPQHF	TGTGCCAGCAGATACTCCGGGACGGACAATCAGCCCCAGCATTTT
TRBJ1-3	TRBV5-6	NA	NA	CASSFRAPSSGNTIYF	TGTGCCAGCAGCTTTAGGGCACCGAGCTCTGGAAACACTATATATTTT
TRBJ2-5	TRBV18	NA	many	CASSSAGFETQYF	TGTGCCAGCTCATCGGCAGGGTTCGAGACCCAGTACTTC
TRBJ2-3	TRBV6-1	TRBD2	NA	CASGGISTDTQYF	TGTGCCTCGGGGGGTATTAGCACAGATACGCAGTATTTT
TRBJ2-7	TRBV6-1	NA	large	CASSFNEQYF	TGTGCCAGCAGCTTTAACGAGCAGTACTTC
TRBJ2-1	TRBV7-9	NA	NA	CASSLEGYEQFF	TGTGCCAGCAGCTTAGAAGGGTATGAGCAGTTCTTC
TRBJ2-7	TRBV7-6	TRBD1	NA	CASSPGTGYPYEQYF	TGTGCCAGCAGCCCAGGGACAGGGTACCCCTACGAGCAGTACTTC
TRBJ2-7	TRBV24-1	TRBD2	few	CATSDFPLPSGSPYEQYF	TGTGCCACCAGTGATTTCCCCCTACCTAGCGGGAGCCCCTACGAGCAGTACTTC
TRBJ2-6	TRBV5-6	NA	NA	CASSSGSNSGANVLTF	TGTGCCAGCAGCTCCGGTTCTAACTCTGGGGCCAACGTCCTGACTTTC
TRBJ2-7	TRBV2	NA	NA	CASTGTRFPSEQYF	TGTGCCAGCACAGGGACAAGGTTCCCCTCCGAGCAGTACTTC
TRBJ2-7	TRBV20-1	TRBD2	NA	CSALWTSGREQYF	TGCAGTGCTCTCTGGACTAGCGGGAGGGAGCAGTACTTC
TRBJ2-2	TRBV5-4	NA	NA	CASNENTGELFF	TGTGCCAGCAACGAGAACACCGGGGAGCTGTTTTTT
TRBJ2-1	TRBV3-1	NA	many	CASSQKGEQFF	TGTGCCAGCAGCCAAAAGGGTGAGCAGTTCTTC
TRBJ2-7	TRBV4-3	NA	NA	CASSQDGRQYF	TGCGCCAGCAGCCAAGATGGGAGGCAGTACTTC
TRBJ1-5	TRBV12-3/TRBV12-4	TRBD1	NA	CASSLQGVWDQPQHF	TGTGCCAGCAGTCTTCAGGGGGTTTGGGATCAGCCCCAGCATTTT
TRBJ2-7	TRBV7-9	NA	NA	CASSLAPYEQYF	TGTGCCAGCAGCCTTGCCCCCTACGAGCAGTACTTC
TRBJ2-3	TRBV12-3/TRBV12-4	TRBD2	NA	CASSLGLVAGGGIDTQYF	TGTGCCAGCAGTTTAGGACTGGTAGCGGGAGGGGGAATAGATACGCAGTATTTT
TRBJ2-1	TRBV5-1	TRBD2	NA	CASSFGLADNEQFF	TGCGCCAGCAGCTTCGGGCTAGCGGACAATGAGCAGTTCTTC